This T cell receptor beta chain is drawn from a study of shared clonotypes between healthy human individuals. Points from the study as a whole: Sequencing of the sorted subsets was shown by rarefaction to be incomplete despite large depth. Approximately 5% was the fraction of naive CD4 clonotypes found shared across several donors.

The assay was immunoSEQ multiplex PCR, and TCRdb's table has in-frame clones only and misses some. The sample contains 2 million to 3 million clones, roughly 93% of which appear only once. With regard to this clone: Its antigen is still unknown. The identical CDR3 is also encoded by other nucleotide sequences in the sample.

The TCR comes from a man aged 18 to 29 in good health. Some clones in this sample may be carry-over from other donors' samples. The sequenced material came from naive CD4+ T cells from PBMCs. Subset here: CD45RA+ positively selected.

CDR3: CASSVQPNTEAFF. The DNA for the CDR3 is TGTGCCAGCAGCGTACAACCCAACACTGAAGCTTTCTTT. This chain connects TRBV9 to TRBJ1-1; D unclear. This CDR3 is built from 13 residues. V shed 1 base and J shed 2 bases, with 6 bases lying between them. Per germline, CDR1 SGDLS and CDR2 YYNGEE.